This T cell receptor (beta chain) is from a study of blood T cell repertoires in COVID-19. Study overall: PBMCs, B-cell-depleted T cells, or T cells provided the cDNA or gDNA that made up the material.

Study processing details: Reference gene primer amplification in the assay estimated nucleated cell counts. TCRdb's table, derived via immunoSEQ multiplex PCR, lists solely in-frame clones and lacks some. That table gives V, J and clone size, and the DNA gave D and trimming. The sample contains about 110,000 clones, about nine tenths of which appear only once. The CDR3 is 16 residues long. V was shortened by 1 base and J by 7 bases, with 17 bases between the two germline ends. CDR1 and CDR2 (germline): SGHTA, FQGNSA. The sequencing input was peripheral blood. The chain recombines TRBV7-2 with TRBJ1-5; D unclear. The TCR sequence derives from a human donor in a cohort sampled during active COVID-19. This chain's CDR3 is CASSLDGVLTEQPQHF. Here the CDR3 DNA reads TGTGCCAGCAGCTTAGACGGAGTACTGACCGAGCAGCCCCAGCATTTT.